Listed below are T cell receptor beta chains from one sample, sequenced in a study of regulatory T cells in long-lasting Graves disease. TCRdb re-called the multiplex PCR reads with MiXCR, one entry per CDR3 protein. The sample holds approximately 210,000 distinct CDR3 sequences, around 17% seen once. Material: peripheral blood mononuclear cells (PBMCs), obtained at new diagnosis, from a patient treated with antithyroid drugs. The source is a female donor with Graves disease. Both conserved end residues are part of each CDR3. The D gene is left open where the match is weak. Not all rows give a size; the values are once, few, many and, for expanded clones, a class.

CDR3 protein	CDR3 DNA	V gene	J gene	clone size	D gene
CSVEDGAGEETQYF	TGCAGCGTTGAAGATGGGGCAGGGGAAGAGACCCAGTACTTC	TRBV29-1	TRBJ2-5	many	NA
CASSYREGETQYF	TGTGCCAGCAGCTATAGGGAGGGAGAGACCCAGTACTTC	TRBV3-1	TRBJ2-5	NA	TRBD2
CASSSDRVGGYTF	TGTGCCAGCAGTTCAGACAGGGTCGGCGGCTACACCTTC	TRBV12-3/TRBV12-4	TRBJ1-2	many	TRBD1
CASSPTSGSADTQYF	TGTGCCAGCAGTCCGACTAGCGGGAGTGCAGATACGCAGTATTTT	TRBV6-2/TRBV6-3	TRBJ2-3	few	TRBD2
CASSLRGEPQYF	TGTGCCAGCTCGCTCAGGGGGGAGCCGCAGTATTTT	TRBV18	TRBJ2-3	many	NA
CATQGAGATDTQYF	TGTGCCACCCAGGGGGCCGGAGCCACAGATACGCAGTATTTT	TRBV6-1	TRBJ2-3	many	TRBD1
CASSDRGVEQYF	TGTGCCAGTAGCGACCGGGGGGTCGAGCAGTACTTC	TRBV19	TRBJ2-7	many	TRBD2
CASSFGKSQETQYF	TGTGCCAGCAGTTTCGGCAAATCCCAAGAGACCCAGTACTTC	TRBV27	TRBJ2-5	NA	NA
CASTEQAVTYGYTF	TGTGCCAGTACCGAACAGGCGGTTACCTATGGCTACACCTTC	TRBV19	TRBJ1-2	NA	NA
CASSFIRGASGNTIYF	TGTGCCAGCAGCTTCATCCGGGGTGCCTCTGGAAACACCATATATTTT	TRBV7-2	TRBJ1-3	many	NA
CASSPSVGGTQYF	TGTGCCAGCAGCCCCTCCGTGGGCGGTACGCAGTATTTT	TRBV6-2/TRBV6-3	TRBJ2-3	few	NA
CASSDRVGSNEKLFF	TGTGCCAGCAGCGACAGGGTGGGGTCTAATGAAAAACTGTTTTTT	TRBV2	TRBJ1-4	many	TRBD1
CAISQVAANTEAFF	TGTGCCATCAGCCAGGTGGCCGCGAACACTGAAGCTTTCTTT	TRBV10-3	TRBJ1-1	many	NA
CSASGSTGELFF	TGCAGTGCTAGCGGAAGCACCGGGGAGCTGTTTTTT	TRBV20-1	TRBJ2-2	many	NA
CAWGTVQETQYF	TGTGCCTGGGGTACTGTACAAGAGACCCAGTACTTC	TRBV30	TRBJ2-5	many	NA
CASSVGTTNTGELFF	TGTGCCAGCAGCGTAGGAACTACGAACACCGGGGAGCTGTTTTTT	TRBV9	TRBJ2-2	many	NA
CASGNRDRGMYEQYF	TGTGCCAGCGGAAACCGGGACAGGGGAATGTACGAGCAGTACTTC	TRBV3-1	TRBJ2-7	many	TRBD1
CASSQALAGGYQETQYF	TGCGCCAGCAGCCAAGCATTAGCGGGGGGGTACCAAGAGACCCAGTACTTC	TRBV4-3	TRBJ2-5	NA	TRBD2
CASSAGLNNEQFF	TGTGCCAGCAGCGCGGGACTCAACAATGAGCAGTTCTTC	TRBV11-2	TRBJ2-1	many	NA
CASSQGDPFNYGYTF	TGTGCCAGCAGCCAAGGGGATCCCTTTAACTATGGCTACACCTTC	TRBV14	TRBJ1-2	many	NA
CVSSRQQGGNQPQHF	TGTGTCAGCTCAAGACAACAGGGCGGCAATCAGCCCCAGCATTTT	TRBV18	TRBJ1-5	once	NA
CASSITSGRGNVQFF	TGTGCCAGCAGTATAACTAGCGGGAGAGGCAATGTGCAGTTCTTC	TRBV2	TRBJ2-1	NA	TRBD2
CASSLRLDWGEAFF	TGTGCCAGCAGCTTACGGCTGGATTGGGGTGAAGCTTTCTTT	TRBV11-2	TRBJ1-1	NA	NA
CSATSGTGVRGPMNTEAFF	TGCAGTGCTACTTCCGGGACAGGGGTAAGGGGTCCCATGAACACTGAAGCTTTCTTT	TRBV20-1	TRBJ1-1	many	TRBD1
CASSPDHYGNTIYF	TGTGCCAGCAGCCCCGACCATTATGGAAACACCATATATTTT	TRBV7-6	TRBJ1-3	many	NA
CASSQGGSLGNEQFF	TGTGCCAGCAGCCAGGGGGGGAGTTTAGGGAATGAGCAGTTCTTC	TRBV7-9	TRBJ2-1	once	NA
CAWTGGGSYEQYF	TGTGCCTGGACAGGGGGCGGCTCCTACGAGCAGTACTTC	TRBV30	TRBJ2-7	NA	TRBD1
CASSLGPTDTQYF	TGTGCCAGCAGCTTAGGGCCCACAGATACGCAGTATTTT	TRBV7-2	TRBJ2-3	many	NA
CASSLDGSGNTIYF	TGCGCCAGCAGCTTGGACGGCTCTGGAAACACCATATATTTT	TRBV5-1	TRBJ1-3	NA	NA
CASSIRQAGKNIQYF	TGTGCCAGTAGTATCCGACAGGCAGGGAAAAACATTCAGTACTTC	TRBV19	TRBJ2-4	many	NA
CASSKRQNTGELFF	TGTGCCAGCAGCAAGAGACAGAACACCGGGGAGCTGTTTTTT	TRBV6-2/TRBV6-3	TRBJ2-2	NA	NA